This is a list of T cell receptor beta chains from one sample in a study of technical replicates of blood from a few donors. Using immunoSEQ multiplex PCR, the repertoire was profiled, and TCRdb retains in-frame clones only, with some absent. The table has more than 75,000 clones, roughly 90% seen once. Sequenced: T cells isolated from PBMCs. The receptors were sampled from a human donor in good health. CDR3s include the opening cysteine and the closing phenylalanine or tryptophan. D genes are given only for firm matches. Clone size, where shown, is once, few, many, or a class for clones that have expanded.

TRBV4-1	TRBJ1-4	-	-	TGCGCCAGCAGCCAAGATCCCGCCGTCTCGGGGGAAAAACTGTTTTTT	CASSQDPAVSGEKLFF
TRBV13	TRBJ1-1	-	TRBD1	TGTGCCAGCAGCTACGGGCCTCCGGGACAGAGGAACACTGAAGCTTTCTTT	CASSYGPPGQRNTEAFF
TRBV19	TRBJ1-5	few	TRBD1	TGTGCCACCAATGGACAGGCGGATATCCCAAATCAGCCCCAGCATTTT	CATNGQADIPNQPQHF
TRBV6-6	TRBJ2-7	-	-	TGTGCCAGCAGCTCACAGACTAGAATCTACGAGCAGTACTTC	CASSSQTRIYEQYF
TRBV11-3	TRBJ2-5	-	-	TGTGCCAGCAGCCGGAGGGATGGCATAACTATAGAGACCCAGTACTTC	CASSRRDGITIETQYF
TRBV5-1	TRBJ1-5	-	TRBD1	TGCGCCAGCAGCTTGGGGGGGACAGATAATCAGCCCCAGCATTTT	CASSLGGTDNQPQHF
TRBV25-1	TRBJ2-7	-	-	TGTGCCAGCAGTCGTCCAGGTCCCTCCTACGAGCAGTACTTC	CASSRPGPSYEQYF
TRBV5-1	TRBJ2-3	few	TRBD1	TGCGCCAGCAGCTTGGAGGGGACAGACTCAGATACGCAGTATTTT	CASSLEGTDSDTQYF
TRBV7-8	TRBJ1-1	-	-	TGTGCCAGCAGCTTAGCGGGGCAGGGGTTGGCTTTCTTT	CASSLAGQGLAFF
TRBV5-4	TRBJ2-7	-	TRBD2	TGTGCCAGCAGCCCTGCTAGCGGGAAGCAGTACTTC	CASSPASGKQYF
TRBV10-3	TRBJ2-7	-	-	TGTGCCATCAGTGAGGGACTCGAGCAGTACTTC	CAISEGLEQYF
TRBV6-1	TRBJ2-1	-	TRBD2	TGTGCCAGCATGGGACTAGCGGGGTACAATGAGCAGTTCTTC	CASMGLAGYNEQFF
TRBV5-1	TRBJ2-5	-	-	TGCGCCAGCATGGGGGGTAACAGGGAGACCCAGTACTTC	CASMGGNRETQYF
TRBV7-2	TRBJ1-5	-	-	TGTGCCAGCAGCTTGCGGGGAGAACTTTATCAGCCCCAGCATTTT	CASSLRGELYQPQHF
TRBV7-8	TRBJ1-5	-	-	TGTGCCAGCAGTCCAATCACATGGAGCAATCAGCCCCAGCATTTT	CASSPITWSNQPQHF
TRBV19	TRBJ1-6	-	-	TGTGCCAGCAACGCTGGGACTATTCCTAATTCACCCCTCCACTTT	CASNAGTIPNSPLHF
TRBV7-8	TRBJ2-7	once	TRBD1	TGTGCCAGCAGCTCAACCGGGACAGGGGGCCAGGGGTACGAGCAGTACTTC	CASSSTGTGGQGYEQYF
TRBV10-3	TRBJ1-2	-	-	TGTGCCATCAGTTCTAGGGCGCAGGAGGATGGCTACACCTTC	CAISSRAQEDGYTF
TRBV28	TRBJ2-6	-	-	TGTGCCAGCAGCCGAGTTTGGGGGGCCAACGTCCTGACTTTC	CASSRVWGANVLTF
TRBV6-1	TRBJ2-7	-	TRBD2	TGTGCCAGCAGTGGAGCCGGGACTAGCGGGATCTACGAGCAGTACTTC	CASSGAGTSGIYEQYF
TRBV7-8	TRBJ2-4	-	-	TGTGCCAGCAGCCTTAGACTGGCCCTAGCCAAAAACATTCAGTACTTC	CASSLRLALAKNIQYF
TRBV27	TRBJ1-5	-	TRBD1	TGTGCCAGCAGTTTTGGTACAGGGGGTAATCAGCCCCAGCATTTT	CASSFGTGGNQPQHF
TRBV10-3	TRBJ2-3	-	TRBD2	TGTGCCATCAGTGACGGGGGACTAGCGGGGGGGCCGACAGATACGCAGTATTTT	CAISDGGLAGGPTDTQYF
TRBV4-1	TRBJ2-7	-	-	TGCGCCAGCAGCCAAGATAAAGGGGGTAAACGGGCAAACCTTCCCCAGTACTTC	CASSQDKGGKRANLPQYF
TRBV6-1	TRBJ1-1	few	-	TGTGCCAGCAGCGTCAACAGGGTAATGGAAGCTTTCTTT	CASSVNRVMEAFF
TRBV28	TRBJ1-3	-	TRBD1	TGTGCCAGCACCTCGGACAGGGAGACCCTCTTGAGAGGAAACACCATATATTTT	CASTSDRETLLRGNTIYF
TRBV10-1	TRBJ1-1	-	-	TGCGCCAGCAGTGAGTCTTTTCGGGACACTGAAGCTTTCTTT	CASSESFRDTEAFF
TRBV21-1	TRBJ2-7	-	-	TGTGCCAGCAGCAAAGCGCCAAGGGCTACTAGCGGGATGGGCAGGCAGTACTTC	CASSKAPRATSGMGRQYF
TRBV6-6	TRBJ2-1	-	-	TGTGCCAGCAGCCAATCCACGAGCTCCTACAATGAGCAGTTCTTC	CASSQSTSSYNEQFF
TRBV11-2	TRBJ2-2	-	-	TGTGCCAGCTATGCAGCGAACACCGGGGAGCTGTTTTTT	CASYAANTGELFF
TRBV19	TRBJ2-1	-	TRBD2	TGTGCCAGTAGTATCCGGGGTAGCGGGTTCTACAATGAGCAGTTCTTC	CASSIRGSGFYNEQFF
TRBV5-5	TRBJ2-7	once	-	TGTGCCAGCAGCTTCGGCTACGAGCAGTACTTC	CASSFGYEQYF
TRBV9	TRBJ2-2	-	-	TGTGCCAGCAGCGTAGGAGGGCCAACCGGGGAGCTGTTTTTT	CASSVGGPTGELFF
TRBV4-1	TRBJ1-2	-	-	TGCGCCAGCAGCCGAGCGTGGGTGGGTCGAGGGGGCTATGGCTACACCTTC	CASSRAWVGRGGYGYTF
TRBV7-6	TRBJ2-3	-	TRBD1	TGTGCCAGCAGCTTAAGGACAGGGGCCGCCGAAGATACGCAGTATTTT	CASSLRTGAAEDTQYF
TRBV28	TRBJ1-1	-	-	TGTGCCAGCAGGAACCCAGGGTTCACTGAAGCTTTCTTT	CASRNPGFTEAFF
TRBV30	TRBJ2-3	once	TRBD1	TGTGCCTGGGCCAGACAGGGGAGAAACACAGATACGCAGTATTTT	CAWARQGRNTDTQYF
TRBV10-1	TRBJ2-7	-	-	TGCGCCAGCAGTCCCAGTTCCTACGAGCAGTACTTC	CASSPSSYEQYF
TRBV27	TRBJ2-1	-	-	TGTGCCAGCAGTTTAAGTGCGGGTGACACATACAATGAGCAGTTCTTC	CASSLSAGDTYNEQFF
TRBV6-6	TRBJ1-1	once	-	TGTGCCAGCAGTTACGCGTGGGGGGGAGATACTGAAGCTTTCTTT	CASSYAWGGDTEAFF
TRBV11-2	TRBJ2-2	-	-	TGTGCCAGCAGCTTCAGTGAGAACACCGGGGAGCTGTTTTTT	CASSFSENTGELFF
TRBV14	TRBJ2-7	-	-	TGTGCCAGCAGCCAAGATTACAACGAGCAGTACTTC	CASSQDYNEQYF
TRBV7-9	TRBJ2-7	-	TRBD2	TGTGCCAGCAGCTTACCTTCGGGGACTAGCGGGAGCTCCTACGAGCAGTACTTC	CASSLPSGTSGSSYEQYF
TRBV2	TRBJ1-5	-	-	TGTGCCAGCAGTGGTCCCGACAGATATAGCAATCAGCCCCAGCATTTT	CASSGPDRYSNQPQHF
TRBV5-1	TRBJ1-1	-	-	TGCGCCAGCAGCTTGTTGGGCAGGTTGGACACTGAAGCTTTCTTT	CASSLLGRLDTEAFF
TRBV6-1	TRBJ1-1	-	-	TGTGCCAGCAGTGAATCCCCGGCCAGGCACACTGAAGCTTTCTTT	CASSESPARHTEAFF
TRBV29-1	TRBJ2-2	many	-	TGCAGCGTTGGGAGGGGCGGGGAGCTGTTTTTT	CSVGRGGELFF
TRBV28	TRBJ1-2	once	-	TGTGCCAGCAGTCCAAGTGGCAGGCTCGTTTATGGCTACACCTTC	CASSPSGRLVYGYTF
TRBV9	TRBJ2-7	-	-	TGTGCCAGCAGCGGAACAGAGTTCTCCTACGAGCAGTACTTC	CASSGTEFSYEQYF
TRBV7-9	TRBJ1-2	few	-	TGTGCCAGCAGCTTAGGAGTAGGCGGGCGGGCAACCGGCTACACCTTC	CASSLGVGGRATGYTF
TRBV4-1	TRBJ1-5	-	TRBD1	TGCGCCAGCAGCCAAGATAGACAGGGCCATCAGCCCCAGCATTTT	CASSQDRQGHQPQHF
TRBV6-5	TRBJ2-3	-	-	TGTGCCAGCAGTTCCGGGTTGAAACGGATAGGAGATACGCAGTATTTT	CASSSGLKRIGDTQYF
TRBV18	TRBJ2-4	-	TRBD1	TGTGCCAGCTCACCAGGACAGGGTGAAGCCAAAAACATTCAGTACTTC	CASSPGQGEAKNIQYF
TRBV30	TRBJ1-5	once	TRBD1	TGTGCCTGGAGTGTTGACAGGGGTGGTCAGCCCCAGCATTTT	CAWSVDRGGQPQHF
TRBV5-5	TRBJ1-2	-	TRBD1	TGTGCCAGCAGCTTGCAAACAGGGGGGTATGGCTACACCTTC	CASSLQTGGYGYTF
TRBV25-1	TRBJ1-3	once	-	TGTGCCAGCAGTGAGGGCCCGGGGTGGGCTGGAAACACCATATATTTT	CASSEGPGWAGNTIYF
TRBV5-1	TRBJ2-3	once	TRBD1	TGCGCCAGCAGCTTGGGGACAGGTCCAGATACGCAGTATTTT	CASSLGTGPDTQYF
TRBV6-5	TRBJ1-5	-	-	TGTGCCAGCAGTAGGACAGAAGATAGCAATCAGCCCCAGCATTTT	CASSRTEDSNQPQHF
TRBV27	TRBJ1-2	-	TRBD1	TGTGCCAGCAGTTTGTTAGGGGGCCCTAACTATGGCTACACCTTC	CASSLLGGPNYGYTF